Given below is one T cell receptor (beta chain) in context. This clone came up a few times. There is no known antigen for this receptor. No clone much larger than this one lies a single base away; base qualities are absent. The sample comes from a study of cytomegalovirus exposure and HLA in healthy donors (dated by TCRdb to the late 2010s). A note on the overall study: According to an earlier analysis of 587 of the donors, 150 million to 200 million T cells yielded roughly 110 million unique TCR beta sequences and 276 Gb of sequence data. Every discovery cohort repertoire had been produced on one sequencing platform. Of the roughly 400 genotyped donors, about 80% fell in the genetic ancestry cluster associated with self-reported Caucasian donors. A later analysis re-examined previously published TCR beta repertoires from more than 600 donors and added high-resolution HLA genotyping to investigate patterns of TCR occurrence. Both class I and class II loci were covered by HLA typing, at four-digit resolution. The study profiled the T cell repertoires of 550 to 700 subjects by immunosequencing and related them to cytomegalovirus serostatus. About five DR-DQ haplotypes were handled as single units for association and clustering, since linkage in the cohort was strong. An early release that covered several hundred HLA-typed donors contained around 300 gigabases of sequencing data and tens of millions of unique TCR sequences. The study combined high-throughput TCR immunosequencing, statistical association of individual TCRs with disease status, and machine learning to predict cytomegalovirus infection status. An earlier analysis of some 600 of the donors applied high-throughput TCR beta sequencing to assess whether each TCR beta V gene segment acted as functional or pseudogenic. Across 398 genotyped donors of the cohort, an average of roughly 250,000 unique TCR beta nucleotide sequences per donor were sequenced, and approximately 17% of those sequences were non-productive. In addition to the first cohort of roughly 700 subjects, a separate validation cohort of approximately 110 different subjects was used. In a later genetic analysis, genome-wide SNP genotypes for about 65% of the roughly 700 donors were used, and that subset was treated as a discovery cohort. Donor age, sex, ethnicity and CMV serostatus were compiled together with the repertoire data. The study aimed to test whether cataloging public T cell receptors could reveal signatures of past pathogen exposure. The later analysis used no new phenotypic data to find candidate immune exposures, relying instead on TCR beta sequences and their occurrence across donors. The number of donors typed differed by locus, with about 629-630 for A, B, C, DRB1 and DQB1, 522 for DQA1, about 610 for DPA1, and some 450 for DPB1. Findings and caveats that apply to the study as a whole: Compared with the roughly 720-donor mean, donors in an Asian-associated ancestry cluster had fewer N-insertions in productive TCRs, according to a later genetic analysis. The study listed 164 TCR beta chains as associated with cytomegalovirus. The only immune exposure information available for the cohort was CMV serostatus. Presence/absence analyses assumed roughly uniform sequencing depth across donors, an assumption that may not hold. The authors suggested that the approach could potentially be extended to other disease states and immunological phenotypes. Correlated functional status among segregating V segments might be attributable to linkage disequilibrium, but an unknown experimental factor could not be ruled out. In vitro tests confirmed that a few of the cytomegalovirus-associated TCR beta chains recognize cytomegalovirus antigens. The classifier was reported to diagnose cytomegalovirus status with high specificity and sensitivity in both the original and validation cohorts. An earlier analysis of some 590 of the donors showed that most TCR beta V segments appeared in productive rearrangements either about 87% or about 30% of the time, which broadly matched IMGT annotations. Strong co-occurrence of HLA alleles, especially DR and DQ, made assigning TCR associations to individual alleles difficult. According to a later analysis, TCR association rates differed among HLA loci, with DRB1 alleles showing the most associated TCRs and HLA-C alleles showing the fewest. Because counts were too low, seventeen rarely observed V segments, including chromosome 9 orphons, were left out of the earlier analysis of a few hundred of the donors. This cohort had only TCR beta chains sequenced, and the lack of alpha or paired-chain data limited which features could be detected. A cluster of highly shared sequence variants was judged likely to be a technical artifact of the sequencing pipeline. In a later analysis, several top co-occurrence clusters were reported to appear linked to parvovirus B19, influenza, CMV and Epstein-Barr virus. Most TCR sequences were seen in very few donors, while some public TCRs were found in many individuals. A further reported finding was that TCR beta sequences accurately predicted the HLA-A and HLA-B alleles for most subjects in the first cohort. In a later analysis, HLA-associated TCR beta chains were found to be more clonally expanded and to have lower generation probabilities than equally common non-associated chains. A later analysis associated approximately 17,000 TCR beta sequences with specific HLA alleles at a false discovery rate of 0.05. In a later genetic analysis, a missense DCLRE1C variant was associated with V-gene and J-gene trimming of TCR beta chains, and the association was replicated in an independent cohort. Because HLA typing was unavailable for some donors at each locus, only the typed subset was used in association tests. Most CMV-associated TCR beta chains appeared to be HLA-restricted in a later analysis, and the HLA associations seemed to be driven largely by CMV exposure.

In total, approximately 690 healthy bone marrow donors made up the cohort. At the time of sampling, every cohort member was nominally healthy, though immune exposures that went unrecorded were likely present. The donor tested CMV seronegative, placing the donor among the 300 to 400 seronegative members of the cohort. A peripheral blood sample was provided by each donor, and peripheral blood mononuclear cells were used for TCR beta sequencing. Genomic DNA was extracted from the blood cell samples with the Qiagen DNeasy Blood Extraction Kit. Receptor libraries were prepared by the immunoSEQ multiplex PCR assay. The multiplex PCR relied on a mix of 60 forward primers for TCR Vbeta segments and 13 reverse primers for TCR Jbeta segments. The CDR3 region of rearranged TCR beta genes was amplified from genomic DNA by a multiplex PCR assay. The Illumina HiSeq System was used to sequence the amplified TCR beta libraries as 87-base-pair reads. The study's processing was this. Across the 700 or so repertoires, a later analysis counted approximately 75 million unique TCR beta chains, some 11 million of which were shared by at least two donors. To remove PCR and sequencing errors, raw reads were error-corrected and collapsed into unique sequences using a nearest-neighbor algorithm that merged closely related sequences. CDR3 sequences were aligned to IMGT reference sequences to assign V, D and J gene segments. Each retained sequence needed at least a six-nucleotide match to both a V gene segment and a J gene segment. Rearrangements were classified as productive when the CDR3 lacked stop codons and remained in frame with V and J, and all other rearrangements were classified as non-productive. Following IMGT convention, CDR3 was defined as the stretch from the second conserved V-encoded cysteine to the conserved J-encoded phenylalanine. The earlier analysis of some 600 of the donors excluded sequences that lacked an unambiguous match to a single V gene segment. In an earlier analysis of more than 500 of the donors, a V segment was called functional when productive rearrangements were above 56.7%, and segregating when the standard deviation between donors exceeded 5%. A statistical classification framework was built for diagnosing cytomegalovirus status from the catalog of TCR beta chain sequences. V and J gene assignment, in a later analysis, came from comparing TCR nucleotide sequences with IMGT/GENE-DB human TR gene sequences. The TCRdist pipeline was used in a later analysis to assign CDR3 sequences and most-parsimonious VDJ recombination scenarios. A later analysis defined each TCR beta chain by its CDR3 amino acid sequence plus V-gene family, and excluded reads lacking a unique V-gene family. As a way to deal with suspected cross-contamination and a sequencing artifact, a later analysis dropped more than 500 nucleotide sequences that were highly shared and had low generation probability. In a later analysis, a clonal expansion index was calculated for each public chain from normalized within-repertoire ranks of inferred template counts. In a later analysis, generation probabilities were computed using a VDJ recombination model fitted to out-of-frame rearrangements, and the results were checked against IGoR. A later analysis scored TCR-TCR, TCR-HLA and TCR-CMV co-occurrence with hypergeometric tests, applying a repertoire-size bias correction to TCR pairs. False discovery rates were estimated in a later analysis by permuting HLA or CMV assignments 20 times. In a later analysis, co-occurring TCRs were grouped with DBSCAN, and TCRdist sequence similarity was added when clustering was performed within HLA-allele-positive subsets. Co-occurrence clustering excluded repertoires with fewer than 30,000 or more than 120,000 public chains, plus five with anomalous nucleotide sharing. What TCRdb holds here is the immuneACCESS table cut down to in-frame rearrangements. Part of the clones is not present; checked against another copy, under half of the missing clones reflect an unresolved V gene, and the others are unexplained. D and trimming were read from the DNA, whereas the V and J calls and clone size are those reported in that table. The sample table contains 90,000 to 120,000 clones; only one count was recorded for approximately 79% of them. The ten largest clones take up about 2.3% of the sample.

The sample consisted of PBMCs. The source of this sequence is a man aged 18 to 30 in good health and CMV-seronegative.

The DNA sequence follows: TGTGCCAGCAGTAGCGGGGGACCCTACGAGCAGTACTTC. This codes for CASSSGGPYEQYF. The chain joins TRBV6-1 to TRBJ2-7, with 8 bases in between that match TRBD2. Sequences MNHNS (CDR1) and SASEGT (CDR2) are obtained from the germline V gene. Ends trimmed: V by 5 bases, J by 2 bases; bases unmatched to a gene: 2. The CDR3 numbers 13 residues from cysteine through phenylalanine. The CDR3 DNA has 39 bases and is translated from base 1.